This T cell receptor (beta chain) was identified in a study of shared T cell receptors in the human thymus. Trimming at V came to 9 bases and at J to 5 bases, leaving 5 bases not matched to a gene. CDR1 SGHTA and CDR2 FQGNSA come from the germline V gene. The CDR3 is 13 residues long. Method: immunoSEQ multiplex PCR; TCRdb's copy keeps in-frame clones and lacks some. The table includes hundreds of thousands of clones, over 75% detected once. This sample also belongs to another study, concerning human thymus T cells. That study reports: Resections from corrective heart surgery supplied the thymus tissue. Thymic repertoires from unrelated individuals overlapped highly, related research reported.

The chain recombines TRBV7-2 with TRBJ2-1, with 9 bases identical to TRBD2. The receptor was isolated from a boy younger than two with a congenital heart defect. Source material: thymocytes. This chain's CDR3 is CASSSGDDNEQFF. DNA for the CDR3: TGTGCCAGTTCTAGCGGGGACGACAATGAGCAGTTCTTC.